This paragraph covers one T cell receptor beta chain sequence. As yet, its antigen is unknown. The data stem from a study of T cell responses to AZD1222 COVID-19 vaccine. Findings and caveats of the study: The study identified only six AZD1222 recipients as seropositive at baseline. The study reported that nearly half of spike-specific TCRs target unmutated variant regions. Clonal diversity may have been underestimated, and the donors were mostly white British, with more females than males. Spike-specific TCRs gained breadth and depth after people received two AZD1222 doses.

CDR3 size: 16 residues. V gave up 2 bases and J gave up 1 base, with 12 bases separating them. Germline assignment: CDR1 LNHNV and CDR2 YYDKDF (reference sequence). Sequencing was performed with immunoSEQ multiplex PCR; in TCRdb, only in-frame clones are kept and a portion is missing. The data contain about 120,000 clones, around 90% of them singletons. The chain recombines TRBV15 with TRBJ2-4, with TRBD1 as a possible D gene (6 bases). The receptor was isolated from an adult in good health. Sequenced here: peripheral blood, sampled on day 0 of MenACWY control vaccination. CDR3 coding DNA: TGTGCCACCAGCAGACCTCACCAGGGGGCCAAAAACATTCAGTACTTC. Translating gives CATSRPHQGAKNIQYF.